The 23 T cell receptor beta chains presented below share a single source sample, sequenced in a study of cytomegalovirus exposure and HLA in healthy donors. Vbeta (60) and Jbeta (13) primers were used in the PCR. Sequencing was performed with immunoSEQ multiplex PCR; in TCRdb, only in-frame clones are kept and a portion is missing. The sample yields roughly 150,000 clones, about 74% seen once. Sample: PBMCs. Receptors were obtained from a male donor in good health and CMV-seronegative.

The rearrangement links TRBV5-1 to TRBJ2-1; TRBD2 agrees at 12 bases. This CDR3 region has 14 residues. CDR1 SGHRS and CDR2 YFSETQ come from the germline V gene. Trimming took 4 bases from V and 8 from J; bases not matched to a gene: 4. This chain's CDR3 is CASSPTSGSYEQFF. The CDR3 DNA reads as TGCGCCAGCAGCCCGACTAGCGGGAGTTATGAGCAGTTCTTC.

The chain combines TRBV5-1 with TRBJ2-7; 8 bases are a match to TRBD1. Germline values: CDR1 SGHRS, CDR2 YFSETQ. Trimming cost V 0 bases and J 7 bases; bases outside gene matches: 12. This CDR3 contains 16 residues. CDR3 protein: CASSLGLGTGAGEQYF. The CDR3 region has the DNA TGCGCCAGCAGCTTGGGGCTAGGGACAGGAGCAGGAGAGCAGTACTTC. Variable domain in full (rest from reference TRBV5-1 and TRBJ2-7): KAGVTQTPRYLIKTRGQQVTLSCSPISGHRSVSWYQQTPGQGLQFLFEYFSETQRNKGNFPGRFSGRQFSNSRSEMNVSTLELGDSALYLCASSLGLGTGAGEQYFGPGTRLTVT.

The J gene is TRBJ2-1, the V gene TRBV27, with 8 bases fitting TRBD2. The ends lost 10 bases at V and 0 bases at J; junction bases unmatched: 5. The length of the CDR3 is 14 residues. Looked up from germline, CDR1 is MNHEY and CDR2 is SMNVEV (reference sequence). CDR3: CATMGTSSYNEQFF. As DNA, the CDR3 is TGTGCCACCATGGGGACTAGCTCCTACAATGAGCAGTTCTTC.

The rearrangement joins TRBV9 to TRBJ1-5; TRBD1 agrees at 9 bases. CDR1 is SGDLS, CDR2 YYNGEE, per germline. The trim removed 4 bases at V and 4 bases at J, leaving 6 bases unmatched. This CDR3 contains 15 residues. The CDR3 loop reads CASSSRDRVNQPQHF. The CDR3, as DNA: TGTGCCAGCAGCAGCCGGGACAGGGTTAATCAGCCCCAGCATTTT.

The chain employs TRBV28 and TRBJ2-1; D may be TRBD2 (5 bases). The CDR3 totals 14 residues. The V end was cut by 6 bases, the J end by 10 bases, with 19 bases between. CDR1 MDHEN and CDR2 SYDVKM come from the germline V gene. The CDR3 protein is CASRPWTAAGEQFF. In nucleotides, the CDR3 is TGTGCCAGCAGACCCTGGACGGCGGCGGGCGAGCAGTTCTTC.

The rearrangement uses TRBV5-1 and TRBJ2-3, with TRBD1 as a possible D gene (6 bases). The CDR3 extends over 14 amino acids. The germline gives CDR1 SGHRS, CDR2 YFSETQ. V was shortened by 7 bases and J by 4 bases, with 16 bases between the two germline ends. The CDR3 nucleotides read TGCGCCAGCTCCCCGGATGGGGGCGCAGATACGCAGTATTTT. It yields the protein CASSPDGGADTQYF. Filled out from reference TRBV5-1 and TRBJ2-3, the complete variable domain reads KAGVTQTPRYLIKTRGQQVTLSCSPISGHRSVSWYQQTPGQGLQFLFEYFSETQRNKGNFPGRFSGRQFSNSRSEMNVSTLELGDSALYLCASSPDGGADTQYFGPGTRLTVL.

The chain carries TRBV29-1 and TRBJ2-3; maybe TRBD2 (5 bases). CDR3 size: 13 residues. Trimming removed 1 base at V and 3 bases at J, with 8 bases between. The germline V gene encodes CDR1 SQVTM and CDR2 ANQGSEA. The CDR3 DNA follows: TGCAGCGTTGAAGGACTAACTACAGATACGCAGTATTTT. Amino acid sequence: CSVEGLTTDTQYF.

The chain joins TRBV9 to TRBJ2-7; D possibly corresponds to TRBD2 (6 bases). V was cut by 3 bases and J by 5 bases, with 27 bases left in between. The germline V gene encodes CDR1 SGDLS and CDR2 YYNGEE. The CDR3 runs to 18 residues. The CDR3 DNA reads as TGTGCCAGCAGCGGACCCAATTCGGGGGTAAGAGGGGCCCACGAGCAGTACTTC. Its translation is CASSGPNSGVRGAHEQYF.

This clone was seen just once. The genes are TRBV11-3 and TRBJ1-2; D may be TRBD1 (6 bases). The CDR3 extends over 12 amino acids. CDR1 and CDR2 (germline): SGHNT, YENEEA. V was cut by 8 bases and J by 5 bases, with 12 bases left in between. The CDR3 is CASRGGLYGYTF. The DNA of the CDR3 is TGTGCCAGCCGGGGGGGCTTATATGGCTACACCTTC.

In DNA, the CDR3 is TGCGCCAGCAGCTTGGGAACAGGGCTTCGTGACTATGGCTACACCTTC. Amino acids: CASSLGTGLRDYGYTF. The V call is TRBV5-1, the J call TRBJ1-2; the D gene is possibly TRBD1 (6 bases). Germline V CDR1 and CDR2: SGHRS, YFSETQ. Trimming took off 0 bases at V and 3 bases at J, with 15 bases between the two ends. CDR3 length: 16 residues.

This chain connects TRBV27 to TRBJ2-7; 7 positions agree with TRBD2. This CDR3 contains 17 residues. Germline CDR1 and CDR2: MNHEY and SMNVEV (reference sequence). The trim removed 2 bases at V and 3 bases at J, leaving 13 bases unmatched. The CDR3 nucleotides read TGTGCCAGCAGTTTAAGAGGTTCTGGCGGGAGCTTCTACGAGCAGTACTTC. Its translation: CASSLRGSGGSFYEQYF.

The V and J genes are TRBV30 and TRBJ2-5; 8 positions agree with TRBD1. CDR3 length: 14 amino acids. The ends lost 4 bases at V and 1 base at J; junction bases unmatched: 5. Germline assignment: CDR1 GTSNPN and CDR2 SVGIG (reference sequence). In DNA form, the CDR3 reads TGTGCCTGGACCCCGGGACAGGTCCAAGAGACCCAGTACTTC. Its protein is CAWTPGQVQETQYF.

The chain couples TRBV6-5 to TRBJ2-5, with 8 nucleotides matching TRBD2. Germline V gene lookup returns CDR1 MNHEY and CDR2 SVGAGI. The CDR3 covers 14 residues. After removal of 2 bases from V and 7 bases from J, the junction contained 6 bases not matched to a gene. The CDR3 DNA follows: TGTGCCAGCAGTTACCTCGGACGGGAGGGGACCCAGTACTTC. Translation gives CASSYLGREGTQYF.

This clone was observed once. The chain is built from TRBV2 and TRBJ1-4; D is possibly TRBD1 (5 bases). V lost 6 bases and J 8 bases, leaving 19 bases between the germline ends. Per germline, CDR1 SNHLY and CDR2 FYNNEI. The CDR3 loop spans 15 amino acids. CDR3 amino acids: CASSRGGTPGEKLFF. CDR3 DNA: TGTGCCAGCAGCCGCGGGGGGACCCCCGGAGAAAAACTGTTTTTT.

The chain couples TRBV7-2 to TRBJ2-5; 10 bases fit TRBD2. The CDR3 is 15 residues long. Germline V gene data show CDR1 as SGHTA and CDR2 as FQGNSA. V lost 6 bases, J lost 3 bases, and 7 bases stayed unmatched. The DNA of the CDR3 is TGTGCCAGCAGTCTACACGGGACTAGCGAAGAGACCCAGTACTTC. It yields the protein CASSLHGTSEETQYF.

The chain joins TRBV9 to TRBJ1-1, with 7 positions matching TRBD1. V lost 4 bases, J lost 2 bases, and 5 bases stayed unmatched. The CDR3 length is 14 residues. Germline CDR1 and CDR2: SGDLS and YYNGEE. The CDR3 protein is CASSPGTANTEAFF. CDR3 nucleotides: TGTGCCAGCAGCCCCGGGACAGCCAACACTGAAGCTTTCTTT.

This clone has only one observation. V is TRBV27 and J is TRBJ1-5; 7 bases align to TRBD1. J was trimmed by 7 bases and V by 6 bases; bases with no gene match: 18. Germline CDR1 and CDR2: MNHEY and SMNVEV (reference sequence). CDR3 length equals 17 residues. In nucleotides, the CDR3 is TGTGCCAGCAGACGAACAGAAAACAGGGGACGTGGACAGCCCCAGCATTTT. It is translated as CASRRTENRGRGQPQHF.

The genes are TRBV5-1 and TRBJ2-3, with D tentatively TRBD2 (7 bases). Germline CDR1 is SGHRS and CDR2 is YFSETQ. This CDR3 region has 15 residues. V dropped 8 bases and J dropped 2 bases, with 18 bases sitting between them. As DNA, the CDR3 is TGCGCCAGTGGCCCGGGGGGCATCCTCACAGATACGCAGTATTTT. As protein: CASGPGGILTDTQYF.

This clone showed up just once. The rearrangement joins TRBV7-2 to TRBJ1-5; D gene uncertain. This CDR3 is 13 amino acids long. CDR1 SGHTA and CDR2 FQGNSA come from the germline V gene. Trimming pared 1 base from V and 5 bases from J, leaving 6 bases between. CDR3 region: CASSLDSYQPQHF. The CDR3 nucleotides are TGTGCCAGCAGCTTAGACTCATATCAGCCCCAGCATTTT.

V usage is TRBV19 and J usage is TRBJ1-3, with 7 nucleotides matching TRBD1. From germline, CDR1 is LNHDA and CDR2 SQIVND (reference sequence). After removal of 6 bases from V and 2 bases from J, the junction contained 1 base not matched to a gene. The CDR3 contains 13 residues. CDR3 region: CASSRGTGNTIYF. CDR3 nucleotide sequence: TGTGCCAGTAGCAGGGGGACTGGAAACACCATATATTTT.

The chain recombines TRBV18 with TRBJ2-6; TRBD1 is a possible D gene (6 bases). Germline CDR1 reads KGHSH; CDR2 reads LQKENI. The CDR3 sequence is 18 residues long. V was trimmed by 6 bases and J by 0 bases, leaving 18 bases between them. The CDR3 reads CASSPPDRALSGANVLTF. The CDR3 bases are TGTGCCAGCTCCCCCCCGGACAGAGCTCTCTCTGGGGCCAACGTCCTGACTTTC.

The V call is TRBV7-9, the J call TRBJ2-1; the match to TRBD2 covers 10 bases. With V trimmed by 1 base and J by 10 bases, 10 bases remained unmatched. The CDR3 extends over 16 amino acids. Germline V lookup: CDR1 SEHNR, CDR2 FQNEAQ (reference sequence). CDR3 region: CASSLVVGSGRWEQFF. For the CDR3, the DNA is TGTGCCAGCAGCTTAGTCGTTGGTAGCGGGAGGTGGGAGCAGTTCTTC.

There are a few counts of this clone. The chain couples TRBV19 to TRBJ1-1, with TRBD1 identical over 12 bases. The CDR3 extends over 14 amino acids. V was clipped by 4 bases and J by 5 bases; unmatched bases: 2. Germline CDR1 is LNHDA and CDR2 is SQIVND (reference sequence). Here the CDR3 reads CASSRDRGQTEAFF. CDR3 in DNA: TGTGCCAGTAGTAGGGACAGGGGGCAGACTGAAGCTTTCTTT.